One and the same sample provided the 12 T cell receptor beta chains below, sequenced in a study of response to subunit inactivated influenza vaccine. Each CDR3 protein gets one entry after TCRdb re-called the RT-PCR reads with MiXCR. Among under 950,000 distinct CDR3 sequences listed, roughly 20% were seen once. The sample was PBMCs from blood, taken approximately 5 days after vaccination. The receptors stem from a man in his forties or fifties who received an inactivated influenza vaccine.

This chain joins TRBV7-2 and TRBJ1-4; D unclear. CDR1 SGHTA and CDR2 FQGNSA come from the germline V gene. The ends were cut back, 5 bases at V and 3 bases at J, with 13 bases in the middle. This CDR3 comprises 15 residues. CDR3 region: CASSPPGRANEKLFF. The CDR3 nucleotides read TGTGCCAGCAGCCCCCCCGGCCGGGCTAATGAAAAACTGTTTTTT.

The chain combines TRBV2 with TRBJ1-4, with 9 bases matching TRBD1. Germline lookup yields CDR1 SNHLY and CDR2 FYNNEI. After removal of 1 base from V and 10 bases from J, the junction contained 4 bases not matched to a gene. The CDR3 runs to 14 residues. DNA of the CDR3: TGTGCCAGCAGTGAAGGGACAGGGGAGCGAAAACTGTTTTTT. Amino acid sequence: CASSEGTGERKLFF.

This clonotype occurred many times. The chain has TRBV27 and TRBJ1-5, with a tentative D call TRBD1 (5 bases). The CDR3 runs to 15 residues. With 6 bases removed from V and 1 base from J, the gap between germline ends came to 13 bases. CDR1 and CDR2 (germline): MNHEY, SMNVEV (reference sequence). The CDR3 loop is CASSQGAASNQPQHF. In DNA form, the CDR3 reads TGTGCCAGCAGCCAAGGGGCAGCCAGCAATCAGCCCCAGCATTTT.

The chain recombines TRBV6-5 with TRBJ2-3; 8 bases are a match to TRBD2. Germline CDR1 and CDR2: MNHEY and SVGAGI. The J segment lost 1 base and the V segment lost 2 bases, leaving 11 bases of the junction unmatched. CDR3 length equals 18 residues. CDR3 sequence (DNA): TGTGCCAGCAGTTACGGAGTTCCGGGAGGGCCTGGCACAGATACGCAGTATTTT. Residues: CASSYGVPGGPGTDTQYF.

The chain joins TRBV24-1 to TRBJ1-2, with TRBD1 identical over 11 bases. With 3 bases clipped from V and 5 bases from J, the junction kept 4 bases outside the gene matches. This CDR3 has 15 residues. In germline, CDR1 is KGHDR, CDR2 SFDVKD. CDR3 bases: TGTGCCACCAGTGATCCTGGACAGGGGGCTTATGGCTACACCTTC. Its protein is CATSDPGQGAYGYTF.

The rearrangement uses TRBV6-1 and TRBJ2-1, with 10 bases that match TRBD2. Germline CDR1 and CDR2: MNHNS and SASEGT. The junction had 5 bases not matched to a gene; V was cut back by 7 bases and J by 2 bases. The CDR3 contains 15 residues. In DNA form, the CDR3 reads TGTGCCAGCACCGTAGCGGGAGGTACCTACAATGAGCAGTTCTTC. Its translation: CASTVAGGTYNEQFF.

This clonotype was counted many times. This chain connects TRBV5-1 to TRBJ1-2, with a weak D call TRBD1 (5 bases). The CDR3 runs to 14 residues. V was clipped by 3 bases and J by 10 bases, with 19 bases between them. Germline CDR1 reads SGHRS; CDR2 reads YFSETQ. The CDR3 is CASSSTIAGKDYTF. CDR3 nucleotides: TGCGCCAGCAGCTCGACAATAGCAGGGAAGGACTACACCTTC.

The J gene is TRBJ2-1, the V gene TRBV24-1; D may be TRBD2 (5 bases). The germline V gene has CDR1 KGHDR and CDR2 SFDVKD. V lost 3 bases, J lost 7 bases, and 12 bases lay in between. The CDR3 length is 14 residues. CDR3 sequence reads: CATSDNGDWNEQFF. The CDR3 nucleotides read TGTGCCACCAGTGATAACGGGGATTGGAATGAGCAGTTCTTC.

In its sample, this clonotype was seen a few times. DNA for the CDR3: TGCAGTGCTAGACCCCCTCAGGCCGGGGAGCTGTTTTTT. It is translated as CSARPPQAGELFF. The gene calls are TRBV20-1 and TRBJ2-2; D ambiguous. This CDR3 region has 13 residues. V lost 2 bases and J lost 6, with 10 bases in between. CDR1 is DFQATT, CDR2 SNEGSKA, per germline (reference sequence).

This clonotype was recorded many times. The gene calls are TRBV29-1 and TRBJ2-7; either TRBD1 or TRBD2 may supply D (5 bases each). This CDR3 has 13 residues. Trimming removed 4 bases from V and 6 bases from J, with 16 bases in between. The germline CDR1 and CDR2 sequences are SQVTM and ANQGSEA. The CDR3 spells CSVVGAGSTEQYF. The CDR3 bases are TGCAGCGTTGTTGGGGCAGGGAGCACCGAGCAGTACTTC.

A few counts support this clonotype. Here the CDR3 reads CASSQARGTGTIQYF. In DNA form, the CDR3 reads TGCGCCAGCAGCCAGGCGAGGGGGACAGGGACCATTCAGTACTTC. The chain recombines TRBV4-3 with TRBJ2-4; 9 bases align to TRBD1. J gave up 9 bases and V 3 bases, and 9 bases lay outside the gene matches. Germline-derived CDR1 and CDR2 are LGHNA and YSLEER. This CDR3 spans 15 amino acids.

This clonotype was seen only a few times. The V gene is TRBV5-1, the J gene TRBJ2-2; 9 nucleotides align to TRBD1. V was clipped by 4 bases and J by 4 bases; unmatched bases: 8. Germline CDR1 and CDR2: SGHRS and YFSETQ. The CDR3 contains 16 residues. CDR3 in DNA: TGCGCCAGCAGCATTACCGGGACAGGGACCACCGGGGAGCTGTTTTTT. The encoded protein is CASSITGTGTTGELFF.